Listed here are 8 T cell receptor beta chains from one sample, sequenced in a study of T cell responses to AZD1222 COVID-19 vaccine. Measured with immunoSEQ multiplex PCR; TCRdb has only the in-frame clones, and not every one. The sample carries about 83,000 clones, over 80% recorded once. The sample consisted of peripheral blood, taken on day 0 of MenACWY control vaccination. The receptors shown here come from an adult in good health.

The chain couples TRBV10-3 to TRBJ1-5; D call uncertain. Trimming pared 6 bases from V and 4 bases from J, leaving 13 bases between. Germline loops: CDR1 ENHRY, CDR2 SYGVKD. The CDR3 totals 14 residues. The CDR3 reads CAIRSSAGNQPQHF. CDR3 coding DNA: TGTGCCATCAGGAGTTCAGCAGGAAATCAGCCCCAGCATTTT.

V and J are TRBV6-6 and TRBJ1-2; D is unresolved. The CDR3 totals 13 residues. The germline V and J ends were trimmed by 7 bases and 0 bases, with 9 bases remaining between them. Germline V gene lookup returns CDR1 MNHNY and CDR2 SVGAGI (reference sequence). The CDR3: CASTYTANYGYTF. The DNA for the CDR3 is TGTGCCAGCACCTATACCGCTAACTATGGCTACACCTTC.

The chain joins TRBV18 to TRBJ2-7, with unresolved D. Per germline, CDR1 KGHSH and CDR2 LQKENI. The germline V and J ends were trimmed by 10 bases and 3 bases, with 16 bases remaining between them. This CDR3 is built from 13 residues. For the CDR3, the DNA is TGTGCCACAGCTCCTTCTGGCGGCTACGAGCAGTACTTC. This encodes CATAPSGGYEQYF. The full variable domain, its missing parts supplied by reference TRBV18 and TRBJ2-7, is NAGVMQNPRHLVRRRGQEARLRCSPMKGHSHVYWYRQLPEEGLKFMVYLQKENIIDESGMPKERFSAEFPKEGPSILRIQQVVRGDSAAYFCATAPSGGYEQYFGPGTRLTVT.

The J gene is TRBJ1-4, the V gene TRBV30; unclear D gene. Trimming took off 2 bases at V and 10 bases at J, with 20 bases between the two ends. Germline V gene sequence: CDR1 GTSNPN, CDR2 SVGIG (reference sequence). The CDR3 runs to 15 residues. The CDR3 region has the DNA TGTGCCTGGAGTTCCGGCTTTGGGGAATTGGGAAAACTGTTTTTT. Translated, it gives CAWSSGFGELGKLFF.

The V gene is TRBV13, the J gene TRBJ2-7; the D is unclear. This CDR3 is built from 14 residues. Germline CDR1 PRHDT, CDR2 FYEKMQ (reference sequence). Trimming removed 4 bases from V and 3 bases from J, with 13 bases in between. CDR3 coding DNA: TGTGCCAGCAGCTCCGGTTACAGAGACTACGAGCAGTACTTC. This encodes CASSSGYRDYEQYF.

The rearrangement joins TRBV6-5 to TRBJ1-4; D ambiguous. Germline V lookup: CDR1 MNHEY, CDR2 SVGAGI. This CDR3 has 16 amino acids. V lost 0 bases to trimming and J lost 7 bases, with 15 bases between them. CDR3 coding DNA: TGTGCCAGCAGTTACTCGATGGCCTCGCAGGCTGAAAAACTGTTTTTT. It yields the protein CASSYSMASQAEKLFF.

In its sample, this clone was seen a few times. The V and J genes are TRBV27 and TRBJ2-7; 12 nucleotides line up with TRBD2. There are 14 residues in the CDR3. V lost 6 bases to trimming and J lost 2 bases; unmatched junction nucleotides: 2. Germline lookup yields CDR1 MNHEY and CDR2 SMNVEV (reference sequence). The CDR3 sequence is CASRRLAGAYEQYF. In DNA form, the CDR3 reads TGTGCCAGCAGGCGACTAGCGGGAGCCTACGAGCAGTACTTC.

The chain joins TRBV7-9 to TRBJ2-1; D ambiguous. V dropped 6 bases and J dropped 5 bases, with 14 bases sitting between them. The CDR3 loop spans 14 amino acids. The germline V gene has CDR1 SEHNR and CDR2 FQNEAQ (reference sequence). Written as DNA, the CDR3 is TGTGCCAGCAGGGTTGGGATTCTGAACAATGAGCAGTTCTTC. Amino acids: CASRVGILNNEQFF.